This T cell receptor beta chain comes out of a study of tumor-infiltrating lymphocytes in primary liver carcinoma. Study-wide context: Sequenced samples came back with roughly 3.5 to 8 million productive TCRbeta reads, and the counts looked alike across tissue types. Study outcomes and limitations: Tumor-blood pairs (like tumor-adjacent pairs) overlapped less than tumor region pairs did.

Using a constant-region primer together with ProtoScript II reverse transcriptase, TCR beta cDNA was made from approximately 0.55 ug of total RNA. ARM-PCR was slightly modified, and three nested multiplex PCR rounds with it gave rise to the TCR beta libraries. Primers for the first two PCR rounds were TRBV1-TRBV30 forward primers and a C-beta reverse primer (around 11 cycles per round). MiXCR, applied by TCRdb to the multiplex PCR reads, yields one record per CDR3 protein. The sample contains around 330,000 distinct CDR3 sequences, approximately 60% of which appear only once. The CDR3 is 13 amino acids. Germline V gives CDR1 SGHNT, CDR2 YENEEA. A note on this clonotype: Its target is unknown. An end of the junction does not agree with germline; a read error may underlie this.

In addition to blood RNA drawn from unsorted whole blood, germline DNA was extracted. The authors collected four milliliters of peripheral blood before surgery. The sequence was collected from a man aged 35-49 years with primary liver carcinoma and hepatitis B virus infection. The genes are TRBV11-3 and TRBJ1-1, with D perhaps matching TRBD1 (6 bases). Specimen: peripheral blood. In DNA form, the CDR3 reads TGTGCCAGCAACCCCGACAGGAGGGGAGAAGCTATCTTT. Protein: CASNPDRRGEAIF. The full variable domain, rest sourced from reference TRBV11-3 and TRBJ1-1, is EAGVVQSPRYKIIEKKQPVAFWCNPISGHNTLYWYLQNLGQGPELLIRYENEEAVDDSQLPKDRFSAERLKGVDSTLKIQPAELGDSAVYLCASNPDRRGEAIFGQGTRLTVV.